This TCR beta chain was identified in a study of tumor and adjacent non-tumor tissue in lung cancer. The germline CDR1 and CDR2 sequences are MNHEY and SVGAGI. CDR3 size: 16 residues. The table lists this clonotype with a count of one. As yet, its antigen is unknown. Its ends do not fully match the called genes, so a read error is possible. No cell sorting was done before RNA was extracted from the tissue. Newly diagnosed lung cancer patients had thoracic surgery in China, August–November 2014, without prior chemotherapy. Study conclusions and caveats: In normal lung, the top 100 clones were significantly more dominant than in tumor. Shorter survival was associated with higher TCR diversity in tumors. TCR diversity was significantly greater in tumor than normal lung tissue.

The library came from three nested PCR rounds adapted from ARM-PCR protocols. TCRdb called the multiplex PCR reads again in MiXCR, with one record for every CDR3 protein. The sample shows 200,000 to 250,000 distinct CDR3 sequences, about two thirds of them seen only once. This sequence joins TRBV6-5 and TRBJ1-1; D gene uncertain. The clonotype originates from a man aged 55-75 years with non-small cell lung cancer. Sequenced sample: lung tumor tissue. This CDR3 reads CASSYSSWIINTEAFF. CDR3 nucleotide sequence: TGTGCCAGTAGTTACTCGAGTTGGATTATAAACACTGAAGCTTTCTTT.